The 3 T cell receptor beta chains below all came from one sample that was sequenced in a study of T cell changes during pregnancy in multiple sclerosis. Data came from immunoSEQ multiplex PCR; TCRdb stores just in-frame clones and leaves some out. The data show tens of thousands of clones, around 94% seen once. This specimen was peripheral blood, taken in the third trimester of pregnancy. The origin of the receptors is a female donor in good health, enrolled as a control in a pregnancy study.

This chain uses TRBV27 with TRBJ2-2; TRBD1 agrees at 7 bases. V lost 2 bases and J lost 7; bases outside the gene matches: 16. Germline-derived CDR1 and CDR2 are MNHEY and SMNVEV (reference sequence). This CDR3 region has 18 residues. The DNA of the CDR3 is TGTGCCAGCAGTTTAGAGGGGACAGCCGGGTACATTGGCGGGGAGCTGTTTTTT. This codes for CASSLEGTAGYIGGELFF.

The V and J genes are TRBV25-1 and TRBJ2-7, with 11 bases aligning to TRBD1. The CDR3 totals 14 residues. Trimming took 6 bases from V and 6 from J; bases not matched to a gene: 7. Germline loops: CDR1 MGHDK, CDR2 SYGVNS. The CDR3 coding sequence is TGTGCCAGCAGACCAACCGGGACAGGGGGCGAGCAGTACTTC. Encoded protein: CASRPTGTGGEQYF.

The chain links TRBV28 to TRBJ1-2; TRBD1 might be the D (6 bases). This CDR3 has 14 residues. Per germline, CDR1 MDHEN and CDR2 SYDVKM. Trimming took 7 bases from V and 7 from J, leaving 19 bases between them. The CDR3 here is CASTQGRGWGGYTF. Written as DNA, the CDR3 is TGTGCCAGCACCCAGGGGAGGGGATGGGGTGGCTACACCTTC.